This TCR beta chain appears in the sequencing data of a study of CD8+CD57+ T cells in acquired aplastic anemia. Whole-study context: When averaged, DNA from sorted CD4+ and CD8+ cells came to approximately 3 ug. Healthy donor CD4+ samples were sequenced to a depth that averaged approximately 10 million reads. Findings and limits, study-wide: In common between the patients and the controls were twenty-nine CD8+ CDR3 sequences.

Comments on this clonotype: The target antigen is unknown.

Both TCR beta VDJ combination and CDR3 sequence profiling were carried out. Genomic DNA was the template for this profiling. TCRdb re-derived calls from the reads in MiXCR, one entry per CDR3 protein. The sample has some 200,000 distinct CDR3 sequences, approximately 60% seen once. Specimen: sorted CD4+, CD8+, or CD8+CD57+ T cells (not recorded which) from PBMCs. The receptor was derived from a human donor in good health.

Here the CDR3 DNA reads TGTGCCGTCGCGACCTACGAGCAGTACTTC. It translates to CAVATYEQYF. The chain has TRBV10-3 and TRBJ2-7, with D unresolved. Trimming shortened V by 11 bases and J by 2 bases, and 7 bases separated the two germline ends. The CDR3 runs 10 residues. Germline V gives CDR1 ENHRY, CDR2 SYGVKD.